This TCR beta chain was identified in a study of blood T cell repertoires in COVID-19. For the study at large: The cDNA or gDNA used as material had been derived from T cells, B-cell-depleted T cells, or PBMCs.

The CDR3 covers 14 residues. V lost 3 bases and J lost 3, with 11 bases in between. Germline V gene sequence: CDR1 WNHNN, CDR2 SYGVQD (reference sequence). The method was immunoSEQ multiplex PCR; TCRdb's version includes in-frame clones alone and lacks a portion of them. The profile shows 90,000 to 150,000 clones, roughly four fifths of them singletons. The chain carries TRBV10-1 and TRBJ2-5; D is ambiguous. Source material: peripheral blood. The receptor comes from a human donor in a cohort sampled during active COVID-19. The CDR3 sequence is CASSERASKETQYF. CDR3 sequence (DNA): TGCGCCAGCAGTGAAAGAGCCTCAAAAGAGACCCAGTACTTC.